The entry below describes one TCR beta chain. The data stem from a study of blood T cell repertoires in COVID-19. As handled by the study authors: Reference gene primer amplification in the assay estimated nucleated cell counts. Sequenced by immunoSEQ multiplex PCR; TCRdb stores in-frame clones only, minus some. The V and J calls and clone size are taken from that table; D and trimming were inferred from the DNA. The sample lists hundreds of thousands of clones, about 80% occurring once. Germline V gene lookup returns CDR1 LNHDA and CDR2 SQIVND (reference sequence). The CDR3 consists of 15 residues. The V end lost 5 bases, the J end lost 1 base, and 12 bases lay between the germline ends.

The sequenced sample was PBMCs or T cells enriched from blood (not recorded which). The receptor was isolated from a man aged 30 to 39 with acute COVID-19. The chain recombines TRBV19 with TRBJ2-1, with TRBD2 as a possible D gene (5 bases). For the CDR3, the DNA is TGTGCCAGTAGTTTAGGAGGTACATCCTACAATGAGCAGTTCTTC. Translated, it gives CASSLGGTSYNEQFF.